This TCR beta chain was identified during a study of cytomegalovirus exposure and HLA in healthy donors. As to this clone: As yet, its antigen is unknown.

The PCR was carried out with 60 Vbeta primers and 13 Jbeta primers. Sequencing used immunoSEQ multiplex PCR; TCRdb keeps in-frame clones, though not all of them. The sample lists fewer than 40,000 clones; about two thirds were seen once. These donors, healthy bone marrow donors, were studied. Study findings and constraints: Relative to equally common others, HLA-associated TCR beta chains showed greater clonal expansion in a later analysis. The study labeled about 160 TCR beta chains cytomegalovirus-associated. By a later analysis, the bulk of CMV-associated TCR beta chains appeared HLA-restricted.

This sequence originates from a man aged 35 to 55 in good health and CMV-seropositive. Source material: PBMCs.

CDR3 nucleotide sequence: TGTGCCAGCACCGCCCCGGGGACTTACGAGCAGTACTTC. Protein: CASTAPGTYEQYF. The rearrangement uses TRBV6-5 and TRBJ2-7, with D tentatively TRBD2 (6 bases). CDR1 is MNHEY, CDR2 SVGAGI, per germline. This CDR3 spans 13 amino acids. V lost 7 bases to trimming and J lost 4 bases, with 14 bases between them.